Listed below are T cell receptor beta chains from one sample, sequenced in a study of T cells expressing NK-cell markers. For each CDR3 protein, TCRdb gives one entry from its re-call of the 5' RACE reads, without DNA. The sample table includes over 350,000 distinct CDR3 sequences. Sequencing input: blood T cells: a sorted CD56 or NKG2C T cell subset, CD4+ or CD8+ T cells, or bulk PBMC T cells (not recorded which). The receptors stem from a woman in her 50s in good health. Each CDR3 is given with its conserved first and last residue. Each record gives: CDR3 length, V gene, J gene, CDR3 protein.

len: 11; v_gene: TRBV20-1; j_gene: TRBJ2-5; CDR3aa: CSAESYETQYF
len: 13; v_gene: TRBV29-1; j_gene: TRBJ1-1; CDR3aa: CSLVGGAGTEAFF
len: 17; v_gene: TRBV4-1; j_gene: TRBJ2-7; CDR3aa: CASSQLAGQGLLYEQYF
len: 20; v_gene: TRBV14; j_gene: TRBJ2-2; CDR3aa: CASSQIVTSGRAANTGELFF
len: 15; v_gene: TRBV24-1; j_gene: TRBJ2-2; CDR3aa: CATSDPTGVTGELFF
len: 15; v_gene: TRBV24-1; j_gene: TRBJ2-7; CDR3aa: CATSTSRDSYYEQYF
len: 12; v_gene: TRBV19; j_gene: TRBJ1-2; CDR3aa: CASRRETQGYTF
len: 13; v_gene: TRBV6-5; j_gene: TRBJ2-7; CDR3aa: CASSSRVAYEQYF
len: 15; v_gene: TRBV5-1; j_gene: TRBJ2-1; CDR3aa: CASSLQTGGSNEQFF
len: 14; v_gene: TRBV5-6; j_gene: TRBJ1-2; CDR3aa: CASSPRDGNYGYTF
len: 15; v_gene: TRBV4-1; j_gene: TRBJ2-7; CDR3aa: CASSPRGQVAGEQYF
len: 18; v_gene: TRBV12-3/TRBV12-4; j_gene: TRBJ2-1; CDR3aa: CASSYLAGGPSGYNEQFF
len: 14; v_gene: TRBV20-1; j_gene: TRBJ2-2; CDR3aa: CSARPSGRIGELFF
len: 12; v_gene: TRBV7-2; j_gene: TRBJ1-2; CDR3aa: CASSTTGGLLTF
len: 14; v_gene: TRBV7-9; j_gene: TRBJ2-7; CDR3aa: CASSLASSFYEQYF
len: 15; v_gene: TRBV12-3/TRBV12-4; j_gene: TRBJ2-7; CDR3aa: CASSRTSGRASEQYF
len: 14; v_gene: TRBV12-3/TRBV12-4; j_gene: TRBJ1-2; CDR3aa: CASATVRSNYGYTF
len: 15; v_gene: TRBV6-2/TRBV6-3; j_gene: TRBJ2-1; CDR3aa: CASSYRRQLAGEQFF
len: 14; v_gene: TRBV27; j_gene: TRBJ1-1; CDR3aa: CASSFFPVNTEAFF
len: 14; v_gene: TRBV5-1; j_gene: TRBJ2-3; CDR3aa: CASSVLPWGDTQYF
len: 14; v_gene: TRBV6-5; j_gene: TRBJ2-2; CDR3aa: CASSYWPGTGELFF
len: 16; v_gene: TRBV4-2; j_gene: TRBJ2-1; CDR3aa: CASSGRTSGGYNEQFF
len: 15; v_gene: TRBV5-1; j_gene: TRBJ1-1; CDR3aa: CASSWGTGEGTEAFF
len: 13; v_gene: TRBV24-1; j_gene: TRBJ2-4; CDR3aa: CATEGLAKNIQYF
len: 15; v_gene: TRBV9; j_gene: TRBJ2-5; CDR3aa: CASSVGGRGLETQYF
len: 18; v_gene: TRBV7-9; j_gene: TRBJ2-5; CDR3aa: CASSLVPSRTGVQETQYF
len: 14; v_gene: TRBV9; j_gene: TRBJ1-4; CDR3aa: CASSHRPENEKLFF
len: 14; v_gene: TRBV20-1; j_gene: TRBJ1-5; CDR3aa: CSAPGTSWDQPQHF
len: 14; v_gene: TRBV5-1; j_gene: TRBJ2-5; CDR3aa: CASSFQPGGETQYF
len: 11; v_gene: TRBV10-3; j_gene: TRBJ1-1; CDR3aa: CASGQGIEAFF
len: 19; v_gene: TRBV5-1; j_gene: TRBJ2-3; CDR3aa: CASSSRPRGTSAYTDTQYF
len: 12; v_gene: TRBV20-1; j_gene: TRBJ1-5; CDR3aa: CRPEQDDQPQHF
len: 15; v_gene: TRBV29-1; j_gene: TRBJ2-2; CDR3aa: CSVGGQAEVTGELFF
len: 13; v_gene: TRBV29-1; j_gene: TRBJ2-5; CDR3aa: CSVEVRSQETQYF
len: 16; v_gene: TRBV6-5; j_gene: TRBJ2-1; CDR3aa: CASSYSNLGGYNEQFF